This T cell receptor (beta chain) was recorded in a study of cytomegalovirus exposure and HLA in healthy donors. Whole-study findings and limits: Exclusion as indistinguishable affected some V segments, including TRBV6-2 and TRBV6-3. Later analysis suggested most CMV-associated TCR beta chains were HLA-restricted.

Samples came from healthy bone marrow donors. In the PCR, 60 Vbeta and 13 Jbeta primers were used. Original data processing: There were about 86 million unique TCR beta chains by a later count, and 10 million to 12 million of them were shared. This table comes from immunoSEQ multiplex PCR, and its TCRdb copy is limited to in-frame clones, with some not included. Clone size and the V and J calls come from that table; the DNA yielded D and trimming. The sample holds some 200,000 clones; roughly 80% are singletons and the top ten take roughly a sixth. Notes on this clone: What it binds is not known.

CDR3 size: 16 residues. Germline V CDR1 and CDR2: ENHRY, SYGVKD. V lost 10 bases and J lost 2; bases outside the gene matches: 14. The chain uses TRBV10-3 and TRBJ1-5, with TRBD1 matching 7 bases. The sequence was collected from a man aged 35-49 years in good health and CMV-seronegative. Sequenced input: PBMCs. The CDR3 DNA is TGTGCCACACTCCAAGGGGGCAGGTTTGGCAATCAGCCCCAGCATTTT. It encodes CATLQGGRFGNQPQHF.